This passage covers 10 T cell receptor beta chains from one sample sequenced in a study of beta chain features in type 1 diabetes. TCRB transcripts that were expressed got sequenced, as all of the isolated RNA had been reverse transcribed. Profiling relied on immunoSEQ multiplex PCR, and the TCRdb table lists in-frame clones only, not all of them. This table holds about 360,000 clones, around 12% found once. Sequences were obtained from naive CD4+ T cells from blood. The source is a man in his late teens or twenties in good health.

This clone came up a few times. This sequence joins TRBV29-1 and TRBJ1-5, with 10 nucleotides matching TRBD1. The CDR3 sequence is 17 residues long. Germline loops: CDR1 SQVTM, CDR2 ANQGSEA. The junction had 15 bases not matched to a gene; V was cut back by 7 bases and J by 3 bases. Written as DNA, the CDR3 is TGCAGCGCCCGACAGGGGGCCGTGGTTGGGACCAATCAGCCCCAGCATTTT. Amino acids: CSARQGAVVGTNQPQHF. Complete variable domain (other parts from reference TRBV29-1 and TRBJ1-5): SAVISQKPSRDICQRGTSLTIQCQVDSQVTMMFWYRQQPGQSLTLIATANQGSEATYESGFVIDKFPISRPNLTFSTLTVSNMSPEDSSIYLCSARQGAVVGTNQPQHFGDGTRLSIL.

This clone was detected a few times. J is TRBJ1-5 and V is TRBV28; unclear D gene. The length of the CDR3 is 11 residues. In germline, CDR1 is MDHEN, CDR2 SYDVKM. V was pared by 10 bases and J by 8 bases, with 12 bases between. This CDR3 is CATADSEPQHF. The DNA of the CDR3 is TGTGCCACGGCAGACTCGGAGCCCCAGCATTTT.

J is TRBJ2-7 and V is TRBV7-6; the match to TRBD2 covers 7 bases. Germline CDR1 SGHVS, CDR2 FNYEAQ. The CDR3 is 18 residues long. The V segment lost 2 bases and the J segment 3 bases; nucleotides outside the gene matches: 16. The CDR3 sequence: CASSLSFRASGTDYEQYF. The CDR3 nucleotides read TGTGCCAGCAGCTTATCATTTCGGGCTAGCGGTACCGACTACGAGCAGTACTTC.

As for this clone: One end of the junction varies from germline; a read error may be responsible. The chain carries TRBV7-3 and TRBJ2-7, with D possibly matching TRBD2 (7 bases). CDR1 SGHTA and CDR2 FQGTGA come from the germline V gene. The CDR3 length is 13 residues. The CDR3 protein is CASRPGGRYEQYF. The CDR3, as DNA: TGTGCTAGCAGGCCGGGGGGCAGGTACGAGCAGTACTTC.

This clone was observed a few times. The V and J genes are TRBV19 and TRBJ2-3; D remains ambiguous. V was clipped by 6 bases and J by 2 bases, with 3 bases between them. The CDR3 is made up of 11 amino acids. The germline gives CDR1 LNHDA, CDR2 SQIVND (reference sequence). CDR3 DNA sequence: TGTGCCAGTAGCCACACAGATACGCAGTATTTT. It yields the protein CASSHTDTQYF.

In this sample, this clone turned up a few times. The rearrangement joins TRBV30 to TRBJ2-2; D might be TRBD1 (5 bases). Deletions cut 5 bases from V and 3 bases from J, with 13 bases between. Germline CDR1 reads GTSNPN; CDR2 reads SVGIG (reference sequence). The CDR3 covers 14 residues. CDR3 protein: CAWSRRVDTGELFF. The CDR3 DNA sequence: TGTGCCTGGTCCCGCAGGGTTGACACCGGGGAGCTGTTTTTT.

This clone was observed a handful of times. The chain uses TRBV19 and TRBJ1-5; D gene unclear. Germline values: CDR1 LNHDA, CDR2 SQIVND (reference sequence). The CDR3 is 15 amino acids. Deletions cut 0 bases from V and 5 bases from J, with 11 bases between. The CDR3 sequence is CASSIERSRHQPQHF. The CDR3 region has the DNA TGTGCCAGTAGTATAGAACGCAGTCGCCATCAGCCCCAGCATTTT.

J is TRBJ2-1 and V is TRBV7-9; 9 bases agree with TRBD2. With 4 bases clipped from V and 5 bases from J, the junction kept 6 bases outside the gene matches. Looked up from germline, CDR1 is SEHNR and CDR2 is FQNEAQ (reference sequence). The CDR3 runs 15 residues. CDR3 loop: CASSSISGGDNEQFF. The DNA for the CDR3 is TGTGCCAGCAGCTCGATTAGCGGGGGCGACAATGAGCAGTTCTTC.

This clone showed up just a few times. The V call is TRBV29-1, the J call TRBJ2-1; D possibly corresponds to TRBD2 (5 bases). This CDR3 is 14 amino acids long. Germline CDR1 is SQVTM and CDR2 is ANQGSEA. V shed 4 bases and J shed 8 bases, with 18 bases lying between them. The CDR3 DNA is TGCAGCGTTGTAAGGTGGGAGCCCGGCGATGAGCAGTTCTTC. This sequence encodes CSVVRWEPGDEQFF.

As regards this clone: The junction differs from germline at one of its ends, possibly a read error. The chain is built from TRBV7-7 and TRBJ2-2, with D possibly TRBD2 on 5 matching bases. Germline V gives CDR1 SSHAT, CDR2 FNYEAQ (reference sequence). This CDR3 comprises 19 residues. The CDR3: CASSWGPRDRSRAYGELFF. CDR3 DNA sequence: TGTGCTAGCAGCTGGGGTCCGAGGGATCGCTCGCGAGCGTACGGGGAGCTGTTTTTT.